This entry concerns a single TCR beta chain. This clone was counted a few times. Its specific antigen is unknown. Base qualities are missing; no much larger clone stands one base away. The immunoSEQ assay used for TCR sequencing gave the T-cell fraction in both tumor and uninvolved lung tissue. Concerning the study's data processing: To analyze survival, patients were divided into a high T-cell fraction group (upper tertile) and a low T-cell fraction group (lower two tertiles), and the two groups were compared using a log-rank test. Paired tumor versus uninvolved lung differences in T-cell fraction were tested with a signed-rank test. Held by TCRdb, this immuneACCESS table contains in-frame sequences only and omits some clones. Under half of the omission traces to an unresolved V gene where checked; the cause of the rest is unknown. The DNA was the basis for D and trimming; V, J and clone size are from that table. This sample comprises approximately 4,000 clones, less than 70% of them detected only once. Together, the top ten hold 20% to 30% of the sample.

Enrollment in ICON was initiated in the first half of 2016, and the last patient was enrolled in 2018. A subcohort of 76 patients provided fresh tumor and matched uninvolved tissue for in-depth immune analyses, with TCR sequencing among those analyses. DNA isolated from bulk tissue, without cell sorting, was used for TCR sequencing. This sample was taken from a study of tumor-infiltrating lymphocytes in localized non-small cell lung cancer (dated by TCRdb to the early 2020s). About the investigation overall: The cohort covered several histologies, both smokers and never-smokers, and patients whose samples were collected after neoadjuvant chemotherapy. A total of 45 to 60 patients were part of the paired comparison of immunoSEQ T-cell fraction between tumor and uninvolved lung. Each patient provided resected tumor tissue plus uninvolved lung tissue from the same patient, with the uninvolved lung tissue described as non-adjacent to the tumor. The overall ICON cohort was composed of around 150 surgical patients with localized non-small cell lung cancer whose tumors were resected. TCR sequencing was one of several integrated assays, alongside flow cytometry, multiplex immunofluorescence, RNA-seq, exome sequencing and proteomics, applied to the same patients. Results the study describes overall, beyond this receptor: Because assay coverage varied across patients depending on available tissue quantity, TCR sequencing was performed for only a subset of the cohort. Because different assays used different pieces of the same tissue, technical variation could not be distinguished from intratumor heterogeneity. No difference in TCR-derived T-cell fraction was observed between the flow cytometry-defined immunotypes IM1 (good prognosis) and IM2 (poor prognosis). TCRbeta sequencing supported higher T cell infiltration in tumors than in uninvolved lung tissue, consistent with immunofluorescence CD3 counts.

The specimen was uninvolved lung tissue not adjacent to the tumor. This receptor was obtained from a human donor with non-small cell lung cancer.

The DNA reads as follows: TGTGCCAGCAGGGCCGGGACACTGAACACTGAAGCTTTCTTT. Its protein is CASRAGTLNTEAFF. The rearrangement combines TRBV28 with TRBJ1-1; TRBD1 is a possible D gene, resting on 6 matching bases. In the germline V gene, CDR1 corresponds to MDHEN and CDR2 to SYDVKM. The trim is 6 bases for V and 0 bases for J, with a gap of 11 bases between the germline ends. The CDR3 covers 14 residues, taking in both the cysteine and the phenylalanine. Only the CDR3 DNA stays, 42 bases, in frame from base 1.